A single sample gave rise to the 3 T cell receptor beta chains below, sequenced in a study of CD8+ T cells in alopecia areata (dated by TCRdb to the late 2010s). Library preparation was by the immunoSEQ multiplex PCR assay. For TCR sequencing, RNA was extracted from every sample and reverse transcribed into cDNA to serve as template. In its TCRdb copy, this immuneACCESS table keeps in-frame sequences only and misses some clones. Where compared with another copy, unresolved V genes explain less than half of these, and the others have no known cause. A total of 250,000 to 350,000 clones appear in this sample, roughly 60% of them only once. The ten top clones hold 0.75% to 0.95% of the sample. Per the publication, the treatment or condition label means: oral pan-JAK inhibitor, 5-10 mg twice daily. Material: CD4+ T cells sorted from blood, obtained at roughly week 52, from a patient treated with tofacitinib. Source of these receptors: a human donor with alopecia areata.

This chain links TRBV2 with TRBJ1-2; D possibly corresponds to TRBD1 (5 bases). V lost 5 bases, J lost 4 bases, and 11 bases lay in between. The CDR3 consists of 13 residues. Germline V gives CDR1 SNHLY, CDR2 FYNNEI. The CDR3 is CASSSGTSYGYTF. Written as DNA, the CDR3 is TGTGCCAGCAGTTCAGGGACCTCCTATGGCTACACCTTC. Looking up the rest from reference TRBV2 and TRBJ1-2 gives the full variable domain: EPEVTQTPSHQVTQMGQEVILRCVPISNHLYFYWYRQILGQKVEFLVSFYNNEISEKSEIFDDQFSVERPDGSNFTLKIRSTKLEDSAMYFCASSSGTSYGYTFGSGTRLTVV.

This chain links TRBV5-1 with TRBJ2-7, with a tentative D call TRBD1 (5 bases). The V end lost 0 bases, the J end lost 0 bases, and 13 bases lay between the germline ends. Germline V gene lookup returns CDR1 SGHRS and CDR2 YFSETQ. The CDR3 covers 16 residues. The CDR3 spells CASSLGQLLLSYEQYF. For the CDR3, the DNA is TGCGCCAGCAGCTTGGGACAGCTACTCCTCTCCTACGAGCAGTACTTC.

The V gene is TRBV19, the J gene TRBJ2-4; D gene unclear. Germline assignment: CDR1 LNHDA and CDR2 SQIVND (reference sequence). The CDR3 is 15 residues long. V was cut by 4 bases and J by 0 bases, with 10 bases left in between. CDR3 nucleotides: TGTGCCAGTAGTACGCTCCAGTTAGCCAAAAACATTCAGTACTTC. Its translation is CASSTLQLAKNIQYF.